This T cell receptor (beta chain) originates from a study of T-cell reconstitution after alpha-beta-depleted transplantation in children (dated by TCRdb to 2016 to 2017). About the full investigation: Using TCR repertoire profiling, the study quantitatively followed how T-cell immune reconstitution unfolded in children after TCRalphabeta/CD19-depleted allogeneic hematopoietic cell transplantation.

Libraries were made using PCR. Sequenced using an Illumina HiSeq 2500. TCR libraries were prepared with molecular barcoding, using unique molecular identifiers to normalize TCRbeta repertoire quantification. The public reads were reanalyzed by TCRdb: fastp trimming at Q25, MiXCR alignment, in-frame beta chains only. A single entry per CDR3 protein holds the most common genes and DNA from its merged rows. The sample data list roughly 500,000 distinct CDR3 sequences, and about 10% of these were observed just once. 2% to 2.5% of the sample is held by the ten biggest clonotypes. Overall study results and their limits: Hyperexpanded clone frequencies declined over subsequent months; after one year, T-cell counts and TCRbeta diversity were mostly attributed to newly produced T cells. In some patients, the high TCRbeta diversity seen at day 60 was put down to recipient T cells and intrathymic progenitors that had survived conditioning. About two months after transplant, the apparently early recovery of alphabetaT-cell counts reportedly depended on just several hundred clones that had expanded rapidly and came from non-depleted graft cells.

Comment on this clonotype: No antigen is known for it. Base quality data are lacking; no much larger clone is found one base away.

The CDR3 measures 14 amino acids from cysteine to phenylalanine. Kept here is only the CDR3 DNA, which spans 42 bases and is read in frame from base 1. V and J are trimmed by 3 bases and 2 bases, and the gene matches miss 4 bases of the junction. The germline V gene sets CDR1 to SGHAT and CDR2 to FQNNGV. The treatment or condition label on this specimen signifies: allogeneic hematopoietic cell transplantation with graft depleted of TCRalphabeta T cells and CD19 B cells. The children who served as transplant recipients had been given grafts of TCRalphabeta/CD19-depleted allogeneic hematopoietic cells.

The clonotype was recovered from a child aged 2 to 15 with inherited bone marrow failure, due to receive a stem cell transplant. This specimen was PBMCs, taken before TCRalphabeta/CD19-depleted stem cell transplant. The sequence is built from TRBV11-2 and TRBJ2-7; 7 central nucleotides agree with TRBD2. Here is the DNA: TGTGCCAGCAGCTTCGGGGGGTGGGCCTACGAGCAGTACTTC. Translated, it reads CASSFGGWAYEQYF.